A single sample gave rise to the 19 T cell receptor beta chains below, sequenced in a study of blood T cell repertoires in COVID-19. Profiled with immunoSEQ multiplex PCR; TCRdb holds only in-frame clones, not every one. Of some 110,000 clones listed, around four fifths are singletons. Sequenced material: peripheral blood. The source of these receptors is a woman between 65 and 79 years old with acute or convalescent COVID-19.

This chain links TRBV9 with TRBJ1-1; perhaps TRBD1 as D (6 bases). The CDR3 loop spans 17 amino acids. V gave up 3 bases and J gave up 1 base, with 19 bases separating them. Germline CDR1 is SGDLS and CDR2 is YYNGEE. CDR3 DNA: TGTGCCAGCAGCGAAGACCCCGCCGGGACACCGAACACTGAAGCTTTCTTT. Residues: CASSEDPAGTPNTEAFF.

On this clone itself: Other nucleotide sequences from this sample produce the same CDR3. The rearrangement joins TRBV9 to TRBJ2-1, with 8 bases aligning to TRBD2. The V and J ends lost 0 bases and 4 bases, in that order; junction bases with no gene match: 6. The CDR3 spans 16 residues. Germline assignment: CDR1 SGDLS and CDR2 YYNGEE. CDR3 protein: CASSVAGAGGYNEQFF. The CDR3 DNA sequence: TGTGCCAGCAGCGTAGCTGGGGCGGGGGGATACAATGAGCAGTTCTTC.

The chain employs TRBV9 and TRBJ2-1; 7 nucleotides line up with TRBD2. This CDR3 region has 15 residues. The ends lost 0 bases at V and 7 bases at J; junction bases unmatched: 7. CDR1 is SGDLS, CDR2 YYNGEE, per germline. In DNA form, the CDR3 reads TGTGCCAGCAGCGTAGGCGGGGACTACCAAAATGAGCAGTTCTTC. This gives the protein CASSVGGDYQNEQFF. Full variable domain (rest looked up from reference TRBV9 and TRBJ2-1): DSGVTQTPKHLITATGQRVTLRCSPRSGDLSVYWYQQSLDQGLQFLIQYYNGEERAKGNILERFSAQQFPDLHSELNLSSLELGDSALYFCASSVGGDYQNEQFFGPGTRLTVL.

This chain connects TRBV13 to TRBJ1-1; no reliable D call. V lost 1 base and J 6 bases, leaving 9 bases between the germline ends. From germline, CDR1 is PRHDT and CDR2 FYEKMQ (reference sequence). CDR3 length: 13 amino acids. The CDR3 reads CASSLVGAAEAFF. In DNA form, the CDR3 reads TGTGCCAGCAGCTTAGTTGGAGCCGCTGAAGCTTTCTTT.

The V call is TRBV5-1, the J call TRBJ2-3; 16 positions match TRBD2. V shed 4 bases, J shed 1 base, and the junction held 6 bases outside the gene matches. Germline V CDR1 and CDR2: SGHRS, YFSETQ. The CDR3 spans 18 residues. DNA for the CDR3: TGCGCCAGCAGCGCGGGACTAGCGGGAGGGAGGGGCACAGATACGCAGTATTTT. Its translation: CASSAGLAGGRGTDTQYF.

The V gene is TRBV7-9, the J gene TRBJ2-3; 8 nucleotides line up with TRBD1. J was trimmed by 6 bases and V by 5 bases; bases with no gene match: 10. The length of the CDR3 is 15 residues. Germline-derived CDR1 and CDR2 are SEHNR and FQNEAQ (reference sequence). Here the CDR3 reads CASSQDRGSRDTQYF. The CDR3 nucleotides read TGTGCCAGCAGCCAAGACAGGGGATCGAGGGATACGCAGTATTTT.

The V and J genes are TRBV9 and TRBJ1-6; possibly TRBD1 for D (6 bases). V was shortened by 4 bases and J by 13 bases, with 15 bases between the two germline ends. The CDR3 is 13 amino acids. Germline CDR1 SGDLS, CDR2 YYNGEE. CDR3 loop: CASSPDRFPPLHF. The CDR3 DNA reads TGTGCCAGCAGCCCAGACAGGTTTCCTCCCCTCCACTTT.

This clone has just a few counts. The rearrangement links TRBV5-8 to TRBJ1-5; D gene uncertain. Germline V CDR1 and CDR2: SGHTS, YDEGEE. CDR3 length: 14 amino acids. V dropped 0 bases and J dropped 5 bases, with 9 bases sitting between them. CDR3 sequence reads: CASSLGPDYQPQHF. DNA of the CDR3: TGTGCCAGCAGCTTGGGTCCAGACTATCAGCCCCAGCATTTT.

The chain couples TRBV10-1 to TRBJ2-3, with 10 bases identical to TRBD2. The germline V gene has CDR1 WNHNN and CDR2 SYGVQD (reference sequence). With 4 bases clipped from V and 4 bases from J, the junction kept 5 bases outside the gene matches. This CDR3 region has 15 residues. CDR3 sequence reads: CASSGLAGGSDTQYF. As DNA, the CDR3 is TGCGCCAGCAGTGGTTTAGCGGGGGGATCAGATACGCAGTATTTT.

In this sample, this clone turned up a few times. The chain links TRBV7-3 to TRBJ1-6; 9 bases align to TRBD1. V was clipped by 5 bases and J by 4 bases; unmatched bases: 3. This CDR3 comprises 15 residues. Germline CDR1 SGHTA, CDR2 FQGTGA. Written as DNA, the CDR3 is TGTGCCAGCAGCCTCGGGACAGGGTATAATTCACCCCTCCACTTT. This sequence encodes CASSLGTGYNSPLHF.

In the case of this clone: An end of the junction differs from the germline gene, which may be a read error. The CDR3, as DNA: TGTGCCAGCGCTACCCCCCCCGGACTTGAGGAGTTCTTC. It is translated as CASATPPGLEEFF. V gene TRBV11-2 combines with J gene TRBJ2-1; weak D call: TRBD2 (5 bases). The CDR3 extends over 13 amino acids. Germline assignment: CDR1 SGHAT and CDR2 FQNNGV.

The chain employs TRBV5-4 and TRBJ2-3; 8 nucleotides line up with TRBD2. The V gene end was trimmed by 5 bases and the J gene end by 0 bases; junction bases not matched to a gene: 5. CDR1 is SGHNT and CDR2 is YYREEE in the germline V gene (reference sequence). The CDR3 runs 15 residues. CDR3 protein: CASSSGGISTDTQYF. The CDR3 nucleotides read TGTGCCAGCAGTTCGGGGGGGATTAGCACAGATACGCAGTATTTT.

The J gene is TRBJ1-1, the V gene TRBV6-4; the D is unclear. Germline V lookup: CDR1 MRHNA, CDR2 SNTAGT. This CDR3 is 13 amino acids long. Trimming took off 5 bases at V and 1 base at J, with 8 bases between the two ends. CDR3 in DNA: TGTGCCAGCAGTCTCGACTGGAACACTGAAGCTTTCTTT. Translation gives CASSLDWNTEAFF.

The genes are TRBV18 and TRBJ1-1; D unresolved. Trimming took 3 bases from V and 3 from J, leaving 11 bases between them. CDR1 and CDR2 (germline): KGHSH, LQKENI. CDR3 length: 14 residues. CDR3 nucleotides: TGTGCCAGCTCACCCGAGTCAGCGGACACTGAAGCTTTCTTT. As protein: CASSPESADTEAFF.

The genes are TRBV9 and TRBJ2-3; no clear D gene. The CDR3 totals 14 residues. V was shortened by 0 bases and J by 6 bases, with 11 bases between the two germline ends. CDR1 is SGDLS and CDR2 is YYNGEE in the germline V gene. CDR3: CASSVAQRSDTQYF. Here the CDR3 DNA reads TGTGCCAGCAGCGTAGCCCAGAGGTCGGATACGCAGTATTTT.

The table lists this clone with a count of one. CDR3 protein: CASLSGRGDNEQFF. The CDR3 DNA reads TGTGCCAGTCTTAGCGGGAGAGGGGACAATGAGCAGTTCTTC. This chain joins TRBV19 and TRBJ2-1; 9 bases match TRBD2. This CDR3 has 14 amino acids. The ends lost 8 bases at V and 5 bases at J; junction bases unmatched: 7. Per the germline V gene, CDR1 is LNHDA and CDR2 is SQIVND (reference sequence). Combining the CDR3 with reference TRBV19 and TRBJ2-1 gives the whole variable domain DGGITQSPKYLFRKEGQNVTLSCEQNLNHDAMYWYRQDPGQGLRLIYYSQIVNDFQKGDIAEGYSVSREKKESFPLTVTSAQKNPTAFYLCASLSGRGDNEQFFGPGTRLTVL.

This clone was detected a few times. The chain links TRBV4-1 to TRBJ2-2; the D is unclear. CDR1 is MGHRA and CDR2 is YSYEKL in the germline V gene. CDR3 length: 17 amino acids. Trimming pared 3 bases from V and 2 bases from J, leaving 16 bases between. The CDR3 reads CASSQYTAKANTGELFF. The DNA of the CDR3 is TGCGCCAGCAGCCAGTACACAGCTAAGGCAAACACCGGGGAGCTGTTTTTT.

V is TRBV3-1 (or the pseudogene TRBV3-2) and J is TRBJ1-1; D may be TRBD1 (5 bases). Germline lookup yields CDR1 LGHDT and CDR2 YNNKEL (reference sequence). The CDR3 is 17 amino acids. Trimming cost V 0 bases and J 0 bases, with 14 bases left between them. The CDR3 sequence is CASSQEGKDNLNTEAFF. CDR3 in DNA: TGTGCCAGCAGCCAAGAGGGGAAGGACAACCTGAACACTGAAGCTTTCTTT.

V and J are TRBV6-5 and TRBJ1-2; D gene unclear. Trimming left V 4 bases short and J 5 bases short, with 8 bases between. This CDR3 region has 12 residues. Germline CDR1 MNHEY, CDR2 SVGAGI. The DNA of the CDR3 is TGTGCCAGCAGTTCGCAGTGGTATGGCTACACCTTC. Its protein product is CASSSQWYGYTF.